The clone carrying this T cell receptor beta chain was detected many times. The antigen remains unidentified. The data are from a study of T-cell memory formation after mild COVID-19. Turning to the study itself: The two donors had largely donor-specific TCR clusters. General study points: Contracting CD4+ clones sat mainly in CM and EM; CD8+ in EMRA. Clones that got smaller from day 15 to 85 had even CD4/CD8, while clones growing later tipped toward CD4+.

TCRdb fed the 5' RACE reads into MiXCR, producing one record per CDR3 protein. The data hold approximately 490,000 distinct CDR3 sequences, with roughly 21% observed a single time. Germline CDR1 is DFQATT and CDR2 is SNEGSKA (reference sequence). V lost 3 bases to trimming and J lost 7 bases, with 21 bases between them. The CDR3 is 16 amino acids. The sequencing input was PBMCs or a T cell subset sorted from them (not recorded which). The chain combines TRBV20-1 with TRBJ2-2, with D tentatively TRBD1 (6 bases). The origin of this receptor is an adult woman who had mild COVID-19 (a few samples of this study predate the infection). Cell type and time point are not known. CDR3 in amino acids: CSARGSGAGQNGELFF. In nucleotides, the CDR3 is TGCAGTGCTAGGGGTTCAGGGGCCGGGCAGAACGGGGAGCTGTTTTTT.